Shown below are 8 T cell receptor beta chains from a single sample sequenced in a study of T-cell memory formation after mild COVID-19. One entry per CDR3 protein, called by TCRdb with MiXCR from the 5' RACE reads. The sample has hundreds of thousands of distinct CDR3 sequences; roughly 21% are singletons. Sequences were obtained from PBMCs or a T cell subset sorted from them (not recorded which). The origin of the receptors is an adult woman who had mild COVID-19 (a few samples of this study predate the infection). Cell type and time point are not known.

The chain has TRBV12-3 or TRBV12-4 and TRBJ2-2; D is perhaps TRBD1 or TRBD2 (7 bases each). Trimming pared 7 bases from V and 1 base from J, leaving 13 bases between. The CDR3 has 15 residues. The CDR3 loop is CASNLRGGNTGELFF. The CDR3 DNA follows: TGTGCCAGCAACCTCAGGGGGGGGAACACCGGGGAGCTGTTTTTT.

In its sample, this clonotype was seen a few times. CDR3 DNA sequence: TGTGCCAGCGCCCCCCTTTGGGCTAGCAACTCCTACGAGCAGTACTTC. Translated, it gives CASAPLWASNSYEQYF. The gene calls are TRBV11-1 and TRBJ2-7, with D maybe TRBD2 (5 bases). CDR3 length equals 16 residues. V lost 8 bases and J 0 bases, leaving 20 bases between the germline ends. Germline V CDR1 and CDR2: SGHAT, FQDESV (reference sequence).

This clonotype was counted only a few times. This sequence joins TRBV4-2 and TRBJ2-3, with 11 bases matching TRBD2. Trimming took 4 bases from V and 5 from J; bases not matched to a gene: 8. Germline-derived CDR1 and CDR2 are LGHNA and YNFKEQ. The CDR3 covers 16 residues. The DNA for the CDR3 is TGTGCCAGCAGCCCTTTAGCGGGAGGGCAAGAAGATACGCAGTATTTT. It specifies CASSPLAGGQEDTQYF.

At least ten counts were recorded for this clonotype. An end of the junction differs from the germline gene, which may be a read error. This rearrangement joins TRBV5-1 to TRBJ2-7; TRBD2 aligns across 10 bases. In germline, CDR1 is SGHRS, CDR2 YFSETQ. This CDR3 is 14 amino acids long. For the CDR3, the DNA is TGTGCCAGCAGCTTGGCTAGCGGGAGCTACGAGCAGTACTTC. Translating it yields CASSLASGSYEQYF.

The V gene is TRBV20-1, the J gene TRBJ2-7, with D perhaps matching TRBD2 (5 bases). The ends were cut back, 6 bases at V and 7 bases at J, with 16 bases in the middle. Per the germline V gene, CDR1 is DFQATT and CDR2 is SNEGSKA (reference sequence). CDR3 size: 12 residues. CDR3 nucleotide sequence: TGCAGTGCCCTCGGAGGCCATGAAGAGCAGTACTTC. It specifies CSALGGHEEQYF.

The chain couples TRBV7-2 to TRBJ1-6; D unclear. Trimming took off 1 base at V and 10 bases at J, with 8 bases between the two ends. From germline, CDR1 is SGHTA and CDR2 FQGNSA. The CDR3 spans 13 residues. The CDR3 DNA follows: TGTGCCAGCAGCTTAGGGACGGTCTCACCCCTCCACTTT. Translation: CASSLGTVSPLHF.

Only a few counts were recorded for this clonotype. The V and J genes are TRBV20-1 and TRBJ2-3; TRBD2 agrees at 8 bases. CDR1 and CDR2 (germline): DFQATT, SNEGSKA (reference sequence). The length of the CDR3 is 10 residues. V dropped 6 bases and J dropped 11; count of bases not matched to a gene: 4. The CDR3 reads CSAHSGVQYF. The CDR3 region has the DNA TGCAGTGCCCATAGCGGGGTGCAGTATTTT.

As regards this clonotype: Germline is not matched at one junction end, which may reflect a read error. The V and J genes are TRBV4-2 and TRBJ2-7; 7 nucleotides match TRBD2. This CDR3 has 18 amino acids. Germline V lookup: CDR1 LGHNA, CDR2 YNFKEQ. The CDR3 loop is CASSQEASGPSGGPRVHF. The CDR3 nucleotides are TGTGCCAGCAGCCAAGAGGCATCCGGGCCTAGCGGAGGACCTAGGGTGCACTTC.